These 26 T cell receptor beta chains were sequenced from one sample in a study of blood T cell repertoires in COVID-19. Libraries were prepared by immunoSEQ multiplex PCR; TCRdb keeps only in-frame clonotypes and omits some of them. Of approximately 110,000 clones listed, more than 80% are singletons. The sample comprised peripheral blood. The source is a woman aged 60-75 years with COVID-19, enrolled during active disease.

The genes are TRBV2 and TRBJ2-2; D might be TRBD1 (6 bases). The germline V and J ends were trimmed by 5 bases and 6 bases, with 19 bases remaining between them. Germline V gives CDR1 SNHLY, CDR2 FYNNEI. The length of the CDR3 is 16 residues. The CDR3 spells CASSPRGQRNSGELFF. In nucleotides, the CDR3 is TGTGCCAGCAGTCCCAGGGGACAACGAAATTCCGGGGAGCTGTTTTTT.

The rearrangement joins TRBV12-3 or TRBV12-4 to TRBJ1-2; D unclear. The V end was cut by 6 bases, the J end by 4 bases, with 9 bases between. The CDR3 loop spans 12 amino acids. CDR3 coding DNA: TGTGCCAGCAGCCCTAGACTCTATGGCTACACCTTC. It encodes CASSPRLYGYTF.

The chain recombines TRBV23-1 with TRBJ2-7; a weak D match, TRBD1 (5 bases). TRBV23-1 is treated as an ORF (open reading frame) with a function not yet certain. The CDR3 length is 14 residues. V was shortened by 8 bases and J by 3 bases, with 17 bases between the two germline ends. The CDR3 DNA sequence: TGCGCCAGCTTTAGAGCAGGGCGGCTCTACGAGCAGTACTTC. Residues: CASFRAGRLYEQYF.

The chain combines TRBV10-1 with TRBJ1-5; no clear D. The germline V gene has CDR1 WNHNN and CDR2 SYGVQD (reference sequence). The V end lost 2 bases, the J end lost 7 bases, and 6 bases lay between the germline ends. The CDR3 totals 12 residues. The CDR3 spells CASSEGSQPQHF. The CDR3 DNA reads TGCGCCAGCAGTGAGGGGAGCCAGCCCCAGCATTTT.

The V gene is TRBV11-1, the J gene TRBJ2-3, with TRBD1 matching 10 bases. The CDR3 runs to 16 residues. V lost 4 bases to trimming and J lost 6 bases; unmatched junction nucleotides: 10. Looked up from germline, CDR1 is SGHAT and CDR2 is FQDESV (reference sequence). CDR3: CASSSTGGPYLDTQYF. The CDR3 DNA follows: TGTGCCAGCAGCTCGACAGGGGGCCCGTATCTCGATACGCAGTATTTT.

CDR3 loop: CASSSGTGGYEQYF. The CDR3 coding sequence is TGCGCCAGCAGCTCCGGGACAGGGGGCTACGAGCAGTACTTC. V and J are TRBV5-1 and TRBJ2-7; 11 nucleotides line up with TRBD1. CDR3 length: 14 amino acids. The V gene's germline CDR1 is SGHRS and CDR2 YFSETQ. Trimming took 3 bases from V and 3 from J; bases not matched to a gene: 2.

This clone was seen just once. The V call is TRBV2, the J call TRBJ1-2; TRBD1 aligns across 7 bases. This CDR3 spans 15 amino acids. Germline V gene sequence: CDR1 SNHLY, CDR2 FYNNEI. V trimming: 6 bases; J trimming: 0 bases; junction bases outside the gene matches: 7. The CDR3, as DNA: TGTGCCAGCAGGGGGGACAGAGGAGCTAACTATGGCTACACCTTC. Amino acid sequence: CASRGDRGANYGYTF.

The chain employs TRBV6-2 or TRBV6-3 and TRBJ2-2; D is possibly TRBD1 (5 bases). Germline V gives CDR1 MNHEY, CDR2 SVGEGT. The V end was cut by 4 bases, the J end by 4 bases, with 10 bases between. The CDR3 has 14 amino acids. CDR3 amino acids: CASSFQGPTGELFF. CDR3 in DNA: TGTGCCAGCAGTTTTCAGGGTCCCACCGGGGAGCTGTTTTTT.

The V and J genes are TRBV19 and TRBJ1-6, with 7 bases identical to TRBD1. The CDR3 runs to 15 residues. Germline V gene lookup returns CDR1 LNHDA and CDR2 SQIVND (reference sequence). J lost 7 bases, V lost 5 bases, and 8 bases had no gene match. CDR3 protein: CASSSPPGQNSPLHF. DNA for the CDR3: TGTGCCAGTAGTTCACCTCCGGGACAGAATTCACCCCTCCACTTT.

CDR3 sequence reads: CASGLGTGGALNEQFF. The DNA of the CDR3 is TGTGCTAGTGGTTTGGGGACCGGGGGAGCCCTCAATGAGCAGTTCTTC. The chain couples TRBV12-5 to TRBJ2-1, with D maybe TRBD2 (6 bases). The CDR3 has 16 residues. The V end lost 1 base, the J end lost 6 bases, and 16 bases lay between the germline ends. Looked up from germline, CDR1 is LGHNT and CDR2 is FRNRAP. Based on the CDR3 plus reference TRBV12-5 and TRBJ2-1, the full variable domain is DARVTQTPRHKVTEMGQEVTMRCQPILGHNTVFWYRQTMMQGLELLAYFRNRAPLDDSGMPKDRFSAEMPDATLATLKIQPSEPRDSAVYFCASGLGTGGALNEQFFGPGTRLTVL.

The rearrangement joins TRBV6-4 to TRBJ2-1; 12 bases are a match to TRBD2. The length of the CDR3 is 17 residues. CDR1 is MRHNA and CDR2 is SNTAGT in the germline V gene. V dropped 3 bases and J dropped 4; count of bases not matched to a gene: 7. The CDR3 nucleotides read TGTGCCAGCAGTGATCTAGCGGGGGGGCCTCGGTACAATGAGCAGTTCTTC. Translated: CASSDLAGGPRYNEQFF.

The rearrangement uses TRBV7-2 and TRBJ1-2; D is possibly TRBD1 (5 bases). The CDR3 loop spans 16 amino acids. Germline V lookup: CDR1 SGHTA, CDR2 FQGNSA. Trimming took 4 bases from V and 0 from J, leaving 15 bases between them. CDR3 nucleotide sequence: TGTGCCAGCAGCTCGATCCGGGGGAGAGCTAACTATGGCTACACCTTC. It translates to CASSSIRGRANYGYTF.

The chain uses TRBV7-7 and TRBJ2-2, with 8 bases lining up with TRBD1. CDR1 and CDR2 (germline): SSHAT, FNYEAQ (reference sequence). The CDR3 loop spans 18 amino acids. V gave up 5 bases and J gave up 6 bases; unmatched junction bases: 17. The chain's CDR3 is CASSAVVGQGSFAGELFF. DNA for the CDR3: TGTGCCAGCAGCGCAGTCGTTGGACAGGGTTCCTTTGCCGGGGAGCTGTTTTTT.

The chain is built from TRBV5-1 and TRBJ1-1; D gene uncertain. Trimming took off 3 bases at V and 0 bases at J, with 6 bases between the two ends. CDR3 length: 13 amino acids. In germline, CDR1 is SGHRS, CDR2 YFSETQ. The CDR3 reads CASSYTMNTEAFF. The DNA of the CDR3 is TGCGCCAGCAGCTACACCATGAACACTGAAGCTTTCTTT.

The CDR3 protein is CSVAQWGGYNEQFF. For the CDR3, the DNA is TGCAGCGTTGCTCAGTGGGGGGGATACAATGAGCAGTTCTTC. The J gene is TRBJ2-1, the V gene TRBV29-1; 7 bases fit TRBD2. Germline trimming cut 4 bases from V and 4 bases from J; bases unmatched to any gene: 7. Germline V gene lookup returns CDR1 SQVTM and CDR2 ANQGSEA. The CDR3 covers 14 residues.

The J gene is TRBJ1-2, the V gene TRBV6-1; possible D gene TRBD1, 5 bases. Germline V gene sequence: CDR1 MNHNS, CDR2 SASEGT. The length of the CDR3 is 13 residues. The V end was cut by 3 bases, the J end by 4 bases, with 9 bases between. Written as DNA, the CDR3 is TGTGCCAGCAGTGATCAGGGTCGCTATGGCTACACCTTC. It yields the protein CASSDQGRYGYTF.

The chain couples TRBV19 to TRBJ1-2, with 10 bases aligning to TRBD1. Germline lookup yields CDR1 LNHDA and CDR2 SQIVND (reference sequence). The V segment lost 3 bases and the J segment 7 bases; nucleotides outside the gene matches: 11. The CDR3 spans 16 residues. CDR3 DNA sequence: TGTGCCAGTAGTATCTGGTCTGGGACAGGGGATACTGGCTACACCTTC. Translation: CASSIWSGTGDTGYTF.

The chain carries TRBV24-1 and TRBJ2-2; D gene unclear. Deletions cut 11 bases from V and 6 bases from J, with 15 bases between. This CDR3 has 13 residues. Germline assignment: CDR1 KGHDR and CDR2 SFDVKD. Written as DNA, the CDR3 is TGTGCCATCAAACAGCCCGAGTCCGGGGAGCTGTTTTTT. Translated, it gives CAIKQPESGELFF.

CDR3 nucleotides: TGTGCCAGCAGCTTAGCGGGGGGGCCCTACGAGCAGTACTTC. Its protein product is CASSLAGGPYEQYF. The chain combines TRBV7-2 with TRBJ2-7, with a tentative D call TRBD2 (7 bases). V gave up 0 bases and J gave up 2 bases, with 8 bases separating them. The CDR3 loop spans 14 amino acids. Germline-derived CDR1 and CDR2 are SGHTA and FQGNSA.

The gene calls are TRBV18 and TRBJ1-1, with 7 bases matching TRBD1. The CDR3 runs to 13 residues. CDR1 and CDR2 from the germline V gene are KGHSH and LQKENI. V lost 5 bases and J lost 1; bases outside the gene matches: 1. The CDR3 DNA reads as TGTGCCAGCTCAGGGACAGAGAACACTGAAGCTTTCTTT. This encodes CASSGTENTEAFF. The full variable domain, with the rest looked up from reference TRBV18 and TRBJ1-1, is NAGVMQNPRHLVRRRGQEARLRCSPMKGHSHVYWYRQLPEEGLKFMVYLQKENIIDESGMPKERFSAEFPKEGPSILRIQQVVRGDSAAYFCASSGTENTEAFFGQGTRLTVV.

The V and J genes are TRBV5-5 and TRBJ1-5, with 7 bases identical to TRBD1. J lost 6 bases, V lost 0 bases, and 3 bases had no gene match. The CDR3 loop spans 14 amino acids. The germline CDR1 and CDR2 sequences are SGHKS and YYEKEE (reference sequence). The CDR3 is CASSLDRGSQPQHF. Written as DNA, the CDR3 is TGTGCCAGCAGCTTGGACAGGGGAAGTCAGCCCCAGCATTTT.

The chain employs TRBV18 and TRBJ1-5, with no clear D. The CDR3 spans 15 residues. CDR1 and CDR2 from the germline V gene are KGHSH and LQKENI. Trimming left V 1 base short and J 4 bases short, with 11 bases between. The DNA of the CDR3 is TGTGCCAGCTCACCACTAGCCGGCTTTAATCAGCCCCAGCATTTT. Its protein is CASSPLAGFNQPQHF.

The rearrangement joins TRBV7-9 to TRBJ2-3, with D hard to call. Germline loops: CDR1 SEHNR, CDR2 FQNEAQ (reference sequence). The ends were cut back, 7 bases at V and 4 bases at J, with 9 bases in the middle. The CDR3 has 12 residues. The CDR3 nucleotides are TGTGCCAGCATCTTTAGTTCAGATACGCAGTATTTT. The encoded protein is CASIFSSDTQYF. The full variable domain, its missing parts supplied by reference TRBV7-9 and TRBJ2-3, is DTGVSQNPRHKITKRGQNVTFRCDPISEHNRLYWYRQTLGQGPEFLTYFQNEAQLEKSRLLSDRFSAERPKGSFSTLEIQRTEQGDSAMYLCASIFSSDTQYFGPGTRLTVL.

The V call is TRBV4-1, the J call TRBJ1-3; weak D call: TRBD1 (6 bases). CDR3 length: 15 residues. CDR1 MGHRA and CDR2 YSYEKL come from the germline V gene. The germline V and J ends were trimmed by 5 bases and 0 bases, with 11 bases remaining between them. The CDR3, as DNA: TGCGCCAGCAGCTCCCAGGGGCTCTCTGGAAACACCATATATTTT. Translated, it gives CASSSQGLSGNTIYF.

The chain combines TRBV5-1 with TRBJ2-7; 9 nucleotides line up with TRBD1. This CDR3 is 16 amino acids long. Per the germline V gene, CDR1 is SGHRS and CDR2 is YFSETQ. The V segment lost 0 bases and the J segment 7 bases; nucleotides outside the gene matches: 11. DNA of the CDR3: TGCGCCAGCAGCTTGGTTCGGGACAGGGCGATAAGGGAGCAGTACTTC. Amino acids: CASSLVRDRAIREQYF.

V is TRBV4-1 and J is TRBJ1-3, with TRBD1 as a possible D gene (6 bases). The V gene's germline CDR1 is MGHRA and CDR2 YSYEKL. There are 17 residues in the CDR3. V lost 3 bases, J lost 0 bases, and 15 bases lay in between. Here the CDR3 reads CASSQEGQWTSGNTIYF. The CDR3 bases are TGCGCCAGCAGCCAGGAAGGACAGTGGACCTCTGGAAACACCATATATTTT.